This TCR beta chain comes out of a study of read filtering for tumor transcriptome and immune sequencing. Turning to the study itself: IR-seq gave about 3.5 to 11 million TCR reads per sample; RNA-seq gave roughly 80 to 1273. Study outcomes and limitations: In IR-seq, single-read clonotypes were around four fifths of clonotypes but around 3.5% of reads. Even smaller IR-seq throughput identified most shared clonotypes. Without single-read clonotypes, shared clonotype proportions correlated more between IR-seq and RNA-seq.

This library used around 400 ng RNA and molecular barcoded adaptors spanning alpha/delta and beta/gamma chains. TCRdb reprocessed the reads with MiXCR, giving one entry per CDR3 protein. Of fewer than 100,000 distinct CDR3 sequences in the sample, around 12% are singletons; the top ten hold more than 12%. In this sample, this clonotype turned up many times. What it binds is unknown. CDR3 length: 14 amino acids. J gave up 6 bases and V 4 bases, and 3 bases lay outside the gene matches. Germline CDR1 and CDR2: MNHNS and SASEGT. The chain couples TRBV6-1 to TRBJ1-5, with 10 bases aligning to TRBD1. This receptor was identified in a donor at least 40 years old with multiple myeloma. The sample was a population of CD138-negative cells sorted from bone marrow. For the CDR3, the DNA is TGTGCCAGCAGTGGACAGGGGGCGGCTCAGCCCCAGCATTTT. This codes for CASSGQGAAQPQHF.